A selection of T cell receptor beta chains follows, all from one sample in a study of shared clonotypes between healthy human individuals. Generated by immunoSEQ multiplex PCR, the TCRdb table keeps only in-frame clones and is missing some. The top ten clones hold roughly 0.36% of a sample with about 2.3 million clones, roughly 93% of them seen once. The source material was naive CD4+ T cells from PBMCs. The receptors stem from a man between 18 and 29 years old in good health. Some clones in this sample may be carry-over from other donors' samples. The CDR3 runs from the conserved cysteine through the conserved F or W. Fields, in order: CDR3 protein, J gene, V gene, CDR3 length.

CASSLERDQPQHF | TRBJ1-5 | TRBV5-1 | 13
CASSSAGGSGNTIYF | TRBJ1-3 | TRBV5-1 | 15
CASQPQNREGNYGYTF | TRBJ1-2 | TRBV5-6 | 16
CASNRDRGYPEAFF | TRBJ1-1 | TRBV7-2 | 14
CASSEEVLNEQFF | TRBJ2-1 | TRBV2 | 13
CASSLLNTGELFF | TRBJ2-2 | TRBV7-2 | 13
CASSPLVPNYGYTF | TRBJ1-2 | TRBV16 | 14
CASNVPSGNGEQFF | TRBJ2-1 | TRBV2 | 14
CASSPTPGPVLGELFF | TRBJ2-2 | TRBV18 | 16
CASSPRPGQGLSSYNEQFF | TRBJ2-1 | TRBV14 | 19
CASSLQGMNYGYTF | TRBJ1-2 | TRBV7-2 | 14
CASSPRGSGSSYNEQFF | TRBJ2-1 | TRBV4-1 | 17
CASSLAPRSSYNEQFF | TRBJ2-1 | TRBV7-9 | 16
CSATPRAEAFF | TRBJ1-1 | TRBV20-1 | 11
CASSEWGAWHEKLFF | TRBJ1-4 | TRBV6-1 | 15
CASSSPGSGETQYF | TRBJ2-5 | TRBV7-2 | 14
CASSLGAGTRTYNEQFF | TRBJ2-1 | TRBV7-2 | 17
CASSTPSGGRNEQYF | TRBJ2-7 | TRBV28 | 15
CAISEGNRGGETQYF | TRBJ2-5 | TRBV10-3 | 15
CAWGFGDTQYF | TRBJ2-3 | TRBV30 | 11
CASSATWGAGTDTQYF | TRBJ2-3 | TRBV5-6 | 16
CASSPRRGQDTGELFF | TRBJ2-2 | TRBV18 | 16
CASSETDRSQETQYF | TRBJ2-5 | TRBV10-1 | 15
CALRTSGSSYNEQFF | TRBJ2-1 | TRBV10-3 | 15
CASSYGGLGNYGYTF | TRBJ1-2 | TRBV6-6 | 15
CASTQGPGTERRAQHF | TRBJ1-5 | TRBV2 | 16
CASSLVRSYEQYF | TRBJ2-7 | TRBV5-6 | 13
CASSRISGTDYEQYF | TRBJ2-7 | TRBV7-2 | 15
CASSPQLGSYEQYF | TRBJ2-7 | TRBV11-2 | 14